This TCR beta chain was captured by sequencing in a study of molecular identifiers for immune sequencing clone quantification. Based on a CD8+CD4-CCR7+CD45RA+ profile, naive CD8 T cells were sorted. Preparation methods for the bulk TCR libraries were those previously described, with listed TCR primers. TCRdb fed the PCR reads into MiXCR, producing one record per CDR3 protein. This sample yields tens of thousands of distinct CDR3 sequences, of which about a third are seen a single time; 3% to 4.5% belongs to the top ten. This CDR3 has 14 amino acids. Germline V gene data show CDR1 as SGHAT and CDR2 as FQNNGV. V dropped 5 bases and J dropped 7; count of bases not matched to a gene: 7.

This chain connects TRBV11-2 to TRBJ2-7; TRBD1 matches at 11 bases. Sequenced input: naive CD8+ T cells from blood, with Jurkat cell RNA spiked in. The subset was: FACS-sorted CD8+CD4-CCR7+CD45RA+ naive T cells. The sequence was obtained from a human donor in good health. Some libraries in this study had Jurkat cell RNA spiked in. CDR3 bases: TGTGCCAGCAGCAAAGGACAGGGGGCGCGTGAGCAGTACTTC. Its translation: CASSKGQGAREQYF.